The 10 T cell receptor beta chains given below trace back to one sample, sequenced in a study of blood T cell repertoires in COVID-19. Generated by immunoSEQ multiplex PCR, the TCRdb table keeps only in-frame clones and is missing some. This table has 150,000 to 200,000 clones, under 90% appearing once. The specimen sequenced was peripheral blood. Receptors originate from a woman aged 70-85 years with COVID-19, enrolled during active disease.

J is TRBJ2-7 and V is TRBV3-1 (or the pseudogene TRBV3-2); D ambiguous. The CDR3 has 13 amino acids. V was clipped by 1 base and J by 1 base, with 5 bases between them. The germline CDR1 and CDR2 sequences are LGHDT and YNNKEL (reference sequence). In nucleotides, the CDR3 is TGTGCCAGCAGCCAAGGGCCATCCTACGAGCAGTACGTC. This gives the protein CASSQGPSYEQYV.

The CDR3 nucleotides read TGTGCCAGCAGTCGAGGACAGACCTATCAAGAGACCCAGTACTTC. Its protein product is CASSRGQTYQETQYF. V is TRBV6-5 and J is TRBJ2-5, with D maybe TRBD1 (6 bases). CDR3 size: 15 residues. Trimming pared 5 bases from V and 2 bases from J, leaving 15 bases between. Germline V gene sequence: CDR1 MNHEY, CDR2 SVGAGI.

The chain is built from TRBV28 and TRBJ2-2, with 9 bases identical to TRBD2. The V gene end was trimmed by 7 bases and the J gene end by 4 bases; junction bases not matched to a gene: 10. CDR3 length: 16 amino acids. Germline assignment: CDR1 MDHEN and CDR2 SYDVKM. CDR3 sequence reads: CASTFSGGEITGELFF. CDR3 nucleotides: TGTGCCAGCACCTTTAGCGGGGGAGAAATCACCGGGGAGCTGTTTTTT.

The V gene is TRBV6-1, the J gene TRBJ1-5, with D perhaps TRBD1 (5 bases). Trimming stripped 0 bases from V and 7 bases from J, with 10 bases between. Germline V lookup: CDR1 MNHNS, CDR2 SASEGT. This CDR3 comprises 14 residues. The CDR3 DNA follows: TGTGCCAGCAGTGAAGCCTCCGGGGGACAGCCCCAGCATTTT. It codes for CASSEASGGQPQHF.

The chain joins TRBV4-1 to TRBJ1-5; D is perhaps TRBD1 (5 bases). Germline V lookup: CDR1 MGHRA, CDR2 YSYEKL. Deletions cut 5 bases from V and 2 bases from J, with 13 bases between. This CDR3 region has 15 residues. This chain's CDR3 is CASSELGVGNQPQHF. The DNA of the CDR3 is TGCGCCAGCAGCGAGCTAGGGGTGGGCAATCAGCCCCAGCATTTT.

In the case of this clone: The junction shows a germline mismatch at one end, possibly a read error. This chain connects TRBV6-5 to TRBJ2-2; 13 bases line up with TRBD2. The V gene's germline CDR1 is MNHEY and CDR2 SVGAGI. The CDR3 runs 14 residues. CDR3 nucleotides: TGTGCCACCGGGACTAGCGGGAACAACGGGGAGCTGTTTTTT. Protein: CATGTSGNNGELFF.

The rearrangement links TRBV7-6 to TRBJ1-5, with a tentative D call TRBD1 (6 bases). Germline V gene data show CDR1 as SGHVS and CDR2 as FNYEAQ. The CDR3 runs 16 residues. V dropped 2 bases and J dropped 0 bases, with 11 bases sitting between them. CDR3 coding DNA: TGTGCCAGCAGCTTAAGGGCAGGGGTTAGCAATCAGCCCCAGCATTTT. Its translation is CASSLRAGVSNQPQHF.

The chain joins TRBV30 to TRBJ1-3; D unclear. The germline CDR1 and CDR2 sequences are GTSNPN and SVGIG (reference sequence). The ends were cut back, 4 bases at V and 0 bases at J, with 7 bases in the middle. The CDR3 contains 13 residues. CDR3 nucleotides: TGTGCCTGGATCCGGGTCTCTGGAAACACCATATATTTT. Amino acid sequence: CAWIRVSGNTIYF.

The chain uses TRBV5-6 and TRBJ2-2; weak D call: TRBD1 (6 bases). Looked up from germline, CDR1 is SGHDT and CDR2 is YYEEEE. The CDR3 has 14 residues. V was trimmed by 7 bases and J by 6 bases, leaving 16 bases between them. CDR3 sequence reads: CASGAGVYAGELFF. In DNA, the CDR3 is TGTGCCAGCGGGGCAGGGGTTTATGCCGGGGAGCTGTTTTTT.

The chain is built from TRBV7-2 and TRBJ1-2, with D hard to call. The CDR3 consists of 16 residues. V dropped 5 bases and J dropped 2 bases, with 18 bases sitting between them. CDR1 and CDR2 from the germline V gene are SGHTA and FQGNSA. The CDR3, as DNA: TGTGCCAGCAGCCGTAGCGGTCGATCGTCAAACTATGGCTACACCTTC. This codes for CASSRSGRSSNYGYTF.